Detailed here is one T cell receptor beta chain. The antigen is undetermined. The time point here: after dendritic cell vaccination, including at tumor progression/relapse. The sample comes from a study of glioma-infiltrating T cells after dendritic cell vaccination. Study-wide context: Patients had newly diagnosed or recurrent glioblastoma and received dendritic cell vaccines. Autologous tumor lysate was loaded overnight onto monocyte-derived dendritic cells grown seven days with IL-4 and GM-CSF. Study-level findings and limits: Higher pretreatment TIL content predicted longer progression-free time and survival.

Some clones are missing from TCRdb's copy, which holds only in-frame ones; the method was immunoSEQ multiplex PCR. This sample has 85,000 to 100,000 clones, with around 85% found just once. The clonotype originates from a human donor with glioblastoma. The material was blood, obtained after dendritic cell vaccination.

The CDR3 loop reads CASSLDLDSNQPQHF. The CDR3 DNA reads TGTGCCAGCAGCTTGGATCTGGACAGTAATCAGCCCCAGCATTTT. The V gene is TRBV5-5, the J gene TRBJ1-5, with D maybe TRBD1 (6 bases). V lost 0 bases, J lost 4 bases, and 11 bases lay in between. The CDR3 totals 15 residues. The germline gives CDR1 SGHKS, CDR2 YYEKEE (reference sequence).